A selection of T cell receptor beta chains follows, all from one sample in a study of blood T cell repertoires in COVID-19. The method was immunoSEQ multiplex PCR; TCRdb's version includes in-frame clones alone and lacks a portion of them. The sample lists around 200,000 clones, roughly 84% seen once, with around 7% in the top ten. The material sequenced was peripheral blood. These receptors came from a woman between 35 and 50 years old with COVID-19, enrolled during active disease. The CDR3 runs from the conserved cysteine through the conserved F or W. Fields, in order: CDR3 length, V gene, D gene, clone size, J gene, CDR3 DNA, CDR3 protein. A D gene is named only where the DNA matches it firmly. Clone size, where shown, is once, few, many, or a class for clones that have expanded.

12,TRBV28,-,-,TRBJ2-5,TGTGCCAGCAGTTTCTCCGGTCAGACCCAGTACTTC,CASSFSGQTQYF
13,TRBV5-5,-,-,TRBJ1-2,TGTGCCAGCAGCCCGGGACACCCTGGAGGCTACACCTTC,CASSPGHPGGYTF
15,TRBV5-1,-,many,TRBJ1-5,TGCGCCAGCAGCTTGGGGGGGACACCATCAGAGCCCCAGCATTTT,CASSLGGTPSEPQHF
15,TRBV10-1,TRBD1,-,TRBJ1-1,TGCGCCAGCAGAACCCCGGGACAGGGGAACACTGAAGCTTTCTTT,CASRTPGQGNTEAFF
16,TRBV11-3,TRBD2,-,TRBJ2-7,TGTGCCAGCAGCCCACGACTAGCGGGAGGGCCCAGCGAGCAGTACTTC,CASSPRLAGGPSEQYF
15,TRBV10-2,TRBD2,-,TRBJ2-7,TGCGCCAGCAGTCCCACTAGCGGGGGGATCTACGAGCAGTACTTC,CASSPTSGGIYEQYF
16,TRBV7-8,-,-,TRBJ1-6,TGTGCCAGCAGCTTTGAAATTAGCTCCTATAATTCACCCCTCCACTTT,CASSFEISSYNSPLHF
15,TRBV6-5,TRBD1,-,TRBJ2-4,TGTGCCAGTAAGCCAGCGGCAGGGGGAACCCCTATGGGCTACTTC,CASKPAAGGTPMGYF
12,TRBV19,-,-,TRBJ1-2,TGTGCCAGTACCCAGGGAAGGTATGGCTACACCTTC,CASTQGRYGYTF
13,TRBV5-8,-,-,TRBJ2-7,TGTGCCAGCAGCCCCGGACACATATACGAGCAGTACTTC,CASSPGHIYEQYF
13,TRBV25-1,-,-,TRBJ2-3,TGTGCCAGCAGTGAATTTCGGGGAGATACGCAGTATTTT,CASSEFRGDTQYF
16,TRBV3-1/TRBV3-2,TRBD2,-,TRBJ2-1,TGTGCCAGCACCGATTGGGCTAGCGGGGTGTTAAATGAGCAGTTCTTC,CASTDWASGVLNEQFF
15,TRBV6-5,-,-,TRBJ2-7,TGTGCCAGCAGACTAAGGGGAATAGGATCCTACGAGCAGTACTTC,CASRLRGIGSYEQYF
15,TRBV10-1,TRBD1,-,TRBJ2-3,TGCGCCAGCAGCGAATGGGGACAGGACACAGATACGCAGTATTTT,CASSEWGQDTDTQYF
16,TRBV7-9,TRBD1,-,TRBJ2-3,TGTGCCAGCAGCGCGGACCTGGACAGGGACTTTGATACGCAGTATTTT,CASSADLDRDFDTQYF
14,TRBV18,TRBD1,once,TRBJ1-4,TGTGCCAGCTCACCAGGACAGGGGAAGGGAAAACTGTTTTTT,CASSPGQGKGKLFF
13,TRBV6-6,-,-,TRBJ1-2,TGTGCCAGCAGACCCACCCAGGGGTTAGGCTACACCTTC,CASRPTQGLGYTF
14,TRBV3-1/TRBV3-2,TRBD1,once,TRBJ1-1,TGTGCCAGCAGAACCACAGGGGTGAACACTGAAGCTTTCTTT,CASRTTGVNTEAFF
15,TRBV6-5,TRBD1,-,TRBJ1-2,TGTGCCAGCAGTTCCGGACAGGGGTCCCTAAATGGCTACACCTTC,CASSSGQGSLNGYTF
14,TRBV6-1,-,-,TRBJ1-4,TGTGCCAGCATCCCGGGTCCAATTAATGAAAAACTGTTTTTT,CASIPGPINEKLFF
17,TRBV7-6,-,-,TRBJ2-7,TGTGCCAGCAGCCCCCAGCGCGCGGATCGTTTAACCTACGAGCAGTACTTC,CASSPQRADRLTYEQYF
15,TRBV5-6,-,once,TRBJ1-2,TGTGCCAGCAGCTTTAACGGCAGGGGACGCTATGGCTACACCTTC,CASSFNGRGRYGYTF
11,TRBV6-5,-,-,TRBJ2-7,TGTGCCAGCAGTTACGGTAGCGAGCAGTACTTC,CASSYGSEQYF
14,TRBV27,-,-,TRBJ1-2,TGTGCCAGCAGTTCCGGCAGGGCAGGTTCTGGCTACACCTTC,CASSSGRAGSGYTF
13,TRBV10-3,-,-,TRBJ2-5,TGTGCCATCAGTGTTTCTATCCAAGAGACCCAGTACTTC,CAISVSIQETQYF
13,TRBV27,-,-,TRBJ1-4,TGTGCCAGCAGTTTCCGACCAGGGGAAAAACTGTTTTTT,CASSFRPGEKLFF
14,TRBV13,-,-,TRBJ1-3,TGTGCCAGCAGCTTTGGGGGGAGTGGAAACACCATATATTTT,CASSFGGSGNTIYF
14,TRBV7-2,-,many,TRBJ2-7,TGTGCCAGCAGCTTAGCGGTAAACAGCTACGAGCAGTACTTC,CASSLAVNSYEQYF
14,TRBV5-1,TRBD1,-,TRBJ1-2,TGCGCCAGCAGCCCGGGACAGGGGAACTATGGCTACACCTTC,CASSPGQGNYGYTF
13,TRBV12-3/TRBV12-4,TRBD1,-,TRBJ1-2,TGTGCCAGCAGTCGGGACAGGGAGGCTGGCTACACCTTC,CASSRDREAGYTF
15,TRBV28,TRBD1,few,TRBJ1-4,TGTGCCAGCAGCCGAAGGACAGGTCCTAATGAAAAACTGTTTTTT,CASSRRTGPNEKLFF
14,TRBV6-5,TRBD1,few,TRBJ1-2,TGTGCCAGCAGTTCCGACAGGGCCCCCTATGGCTACACCTTC,CASSSDRAPYGYTF
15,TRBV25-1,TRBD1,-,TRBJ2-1,TGTGCCAGCAGGAGGCACAGGGGGCAAAGAGGTGAGCAGTTCTTC,CASRRHRGQRGEQFF
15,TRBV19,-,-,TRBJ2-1,TGTGCCAGTAGCGATTCGGGACACCCCTACAATGAGCAGTTCTTC,CASSDSGHPYNEQFF
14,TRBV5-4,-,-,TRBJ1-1,TGTGCCAGCAGCTTGGGGGGAGTAAACACTGAAGCTTTCTTT,CASSLGGVNTEAFF
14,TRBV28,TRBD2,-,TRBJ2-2,TGTGCCAGCAGTAGCGGGAACCCGCCCGGGGAGCTGTTTTTT,CASSSGNPPGELFF
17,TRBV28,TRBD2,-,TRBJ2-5,TGTGCCAGCAGTTCGCAGGGACTAGCGGGTCAGCGGGAGACCCAGTACTTC,CASSSQGLAGQRETQYF
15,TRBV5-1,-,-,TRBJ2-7,TGCGCCAGCAGCTCTCCGCCCGGGGGGCGGAACGAGCAGTACTTC,CASSSPPGGRNEQYF
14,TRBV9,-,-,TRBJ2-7,TGTGCCAGCAGCGTAATCCCAGATCCATACGAGCAGTACTTC,CASSVIPDPYEQYF
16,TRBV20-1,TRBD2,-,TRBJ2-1,TGCAGTGCTAGTTTAGCGGGAGGTCACTCCTACAATGAGCAGTTCTTC,CSASLAGGHSYNEQFF
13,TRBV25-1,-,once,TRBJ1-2,TGTGCCAGCAGGATCCCGGGGGACTATGGCTACACCTTC,CASRIPGDYGYTF
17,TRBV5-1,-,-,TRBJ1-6,TGCGCCAGCAGCTTGCTAGATTTATCAAACCGGGGTTCACCCCTCCACTTT,CASSLLDLSNRGSPLHF
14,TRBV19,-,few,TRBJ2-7,TGTGCCAGTAGTATAGGCGGTTTTTCCTACGAGCAGTACTTC,CASSIGGFSYEQYF
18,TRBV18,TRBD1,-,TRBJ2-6,TGTGCCAGCTCACCACCAGGACAGGGAATCTCTGGGGCCAACGTCCTGACTTTC,CASSPPGQGISGANVLTF
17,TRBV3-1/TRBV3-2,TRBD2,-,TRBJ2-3,TGTGCCAGCAGCCAAGGAGGACTAGCCGGGGCATCAGATACGCAGTATTTT,CASSQGGLAGASDTQYF
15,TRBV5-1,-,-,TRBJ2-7,TGCGCCAGCAGACTATATGGAGACCACTCCTACGAGCAGTACTTC,CASRLYGDHSYEQYF
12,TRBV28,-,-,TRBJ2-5,TGTGCCAGCGTAACGGGGTCAGAGACCCAGTACTTC,CASVTGSETQYF
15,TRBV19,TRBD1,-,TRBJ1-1,TGTGCCAGTAGCGCCATGGACAGGCGGCGGACTGAAGCTTTCTTT,CASSAMDRRRTEAFF
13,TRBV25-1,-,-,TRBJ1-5,TGTGCCAGCAGTAGGGGTAGCAATCAGCCCCAGCATTTT,CASSRGSNQPQHF
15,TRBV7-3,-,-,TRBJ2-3,TGTGCCAGCAGCTTAATGATTCGGGTTTCAGATACGCAGTATTTT,CASSLMIRVSDTQYF
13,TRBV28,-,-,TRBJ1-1,TGTGCCAGCAGTTCCTCAGGGATAACTGAAGCTTTCTTT,CASSSSGITEAFF
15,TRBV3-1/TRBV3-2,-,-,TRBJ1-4,TGTGCCAGCAGCCGGAAAGGTCTTAGGGGGGAAAAACTGTTTTTT,CASSRKGLRGEKLFF
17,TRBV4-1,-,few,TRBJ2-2,TGCGCCAGCCGCGTCTTTGAGGGAAGTTTAGACACCGGGGAGCTGTTTTTT,CASRVFEGSLDTGELFF
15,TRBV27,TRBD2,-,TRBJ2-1,TGTGCCAGCAGTTTTGGGCTAGCGGGTCTTGATGAGCAGTTCTTC,CASSFGLAGLDEQFF
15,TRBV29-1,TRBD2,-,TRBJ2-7,TGCAGCGCAGCTCGGGAGCGCGGGAGCGCCTACGAGCAGTACTTC,CSAARERGSAYEQYF
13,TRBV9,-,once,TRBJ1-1,TGTGCCAGCAGCGCCGGGGCAGGGGCTGAAGCTTTCTTT,CASSAGAGAEAFF
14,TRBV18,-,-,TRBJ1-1,TGTGCCAGCTCCTTCGCAAGGGGGAACACTGAAGCTTTCTTT,CASSFARGNTEAFF
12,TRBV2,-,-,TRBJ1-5,TGTGCCAGCAGTGTTGGTAGTCAGCCCCAGCATTTT,CASSVGSQPQHF
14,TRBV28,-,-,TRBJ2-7,TGTGCCAGCAGTTTTAGGACAAGAGCCTACGAGCAGTACTTC,CASSFRTRAYEQYF